A selection of T cell receptor beta chains follows, all from one sample in a study of Graves' ophthalmopathy and Graves' hyperthyroidism. TCRdb used MiXCR to reprocess the multiplex PCR reads, holding one entry per CDR3 protein. The profile shows roughly 420,000 distinct CDR3 sequences, roughly 21% of them singletons. The material sequenced was peripheral blood. Receptors originate from a woman between 18 and 29 years old with stable Graves' hyperthyroidism. Each CDR3 is given with its conserved first and last residue. A D gene is named only where the DNA matches it firmly. The size field is filled for only some rows; it gives once, few, many or a size class.

CDR3 DNA: TGTGCCAGCAGACCGGCCCTCACCGCGAACTCCGGGGATCTGTTTTTT
CDR3 protein: CASRPALTANSGDLFF
V gene: TRBV12-3/TRBV12-4
clone size: .
J gene: TRBJ2-2
D gene: .

CDR3 DNA: TGTGCCAGCAGCCTAAAAAGGGGGGCTCAAGAGACCCAGTACTTC
CDR3 protein: CASSLKRGAQETQYF
V gene: TRBV7-8
clone size: .
J gene: TRBJ2-5
D gene: .

CDR3 DNA: TGTGCCAGCAGCGCCAACCGGGCCACGACCCCCTACGAGCAGTACTTC
CDR3 protein: CASSANRATTPYEQYF
V gene: TRBV7-9
clone size: few
J gene: TRBJ2-7
D gene: .

CDR3 DNA: TGCAGTGCTAGAGATTTCGGACTAGCGGGAGATGCGGCCAAAAACATTCAGTACTTC
CDR3 protein: CSARDFGLAGDAAKNIQYF
V gene: TRBV20-1
clone size: .
J gene: TRBJ2-4
D gene: TRBD2

CDR3 DNA: TGTGCCAGTAGTAAACAGGGGGCCGGGGAGCTGTTTTTT
CDR3 protein: CASSKQGAGELFF
V gene: TRBV19
clone size: .
J gene: TRBJ2-2
D gene: TRBD1

CDR3 DNA: TGCGCCAGCAGCTTGGGTCTTAACGAGCAGTACTTC
CDR3 protein: CASSLGLNEQYF
V gene: TRBV5-1
clone size: .
J gene: TRBJ2-7
D gene: .

CDR3 DNA: TGTGCCAGCAGGGAAGGGAGGGGTAGGTACACTGAAGCTTTCTTT
CDR3 protein: CASREGRGRYTEAFF
V gene: TRBV12-3/TRBV12-4
clone size: .
J gene: TRBJ1-1
D gene: .

CDR3 DNA: TGTGCCAGCAGCTTCGGGGACACAAGCTACGAGCAGTACTTC
CDR3 protein: CASSFGDTSYEQYF
V gene: TRBV2
clone size: many
J gene: TRBJ2-7
D gene: .

CDR3 DNA: TGTGCCAGCAGCGTCTCTAGGACAGGGGCAGGCACCGGGGAGCTGTTTTTT
CDR3 protein: CASSVSRTGAGTGELFF
V gene: TRBV9
clone size: many
J gene: TRBJ2-2
D gene: TRBD1

CDR3 DNA: TGTGCCAGCAGTAGATCCGGGACAGGCTATAGTAGCAATCAGCCTCAGCATTTT
CDR3 protein: CASSRSGTGYSSNQPQHF
V gene: TRBV27
clone size: .
J gene: TRBJ1-5
D gene: TRBD1

CDR3 DNA: TGTGCCAGCAGCCAAGGGAAGGGGACTGGTAGGCGGGGGGGCCACGAGCAGTACTTC
CDR3 protein: CASSQGKGTGRRGGHEQYF
V gene: TRBV4-2
clone size: .
J gene: TRBJ2-7
D gene: TRBD2

CDR3 DNA: TGCAGTGCTACACGGGCCAGCCAAGAGACCCAGTACTTC
CDR3 protein: CSATRASQETQYF
V gene: TRBV20-1
clone size: many
J gene: TRBJ2-5
D gene: .

CDR3 DNA: TGTGCCAGCAGTTTCTCACTGGCGGGGGGGTATCGGACCGGGGAGCTGTTTTTT
CDR3 protein: CASSFSLAGGYRTGELFF
V gene: TRBV12-3/TRBV12-4
clone size: few
J gene: TRBJ2-2
D gene: TRBD2

CDR3 DNA: TGTGCCAGCAGTCAAGGACAGACCTTCCCTCAGGAGACCCAGTACTTC
CDR3 protein: CASSQGQTFPQETQYF
V gene: TRBV6-1
clone size: many
J gene: TRBJ2-5
D gene: .

CDR3 DNA: TGTGCCATCAGCCTCGGGGATCTGTTTTTT
CDR3 protein: CAISLGDLFF
V gene: TRBV7-9
clone size: .
J gene: TRBJ2-2
D gene: .

CDR3 DNA: TGTGCCAGCAGTTGGGGGGACCCTGGGGTCCAGCCCCAGCATTTT
CDR3 protein: CASSWGDPGVQPQHF
V gene: TRBV12-3/TRBV12-4
clone size: many
J gene: TRBJ1-5
D gene: .

CDR3 DNA: TGTGCCACCCGGGCCTCCACTGAAGCTTTCTTT
CDR3 protein: CATRASTEAFF
V gene: TRBV15
clone size: .
J gene: TRBJ1-1
D gene: .

CDR3 DNA: TGTGCCAGCAGGAAAACGGCGGACTCGGCTTTCTTT
CDR3 protein: CASRKTADSAFF
V gene: TRBV6-1
clone size: many
J gene: TRBJ1-1
D gene: .

CDR3 DNA: TGTGCCAGCAGTGTACCCTCTAGCAATCAGCCCCAGCATTTT
CDR3 protein: CASSVPSSNQPQHF
V gene: TRBV6-1
clone size: many
J gene: TRBJ1-5
D gene: .

CDR3 DNA: TGCAGTGCTAGAGCGAACCAGATGAGTGGCTATCCAGAGCAGTACTTC
CDR3 protein: CSARANQMSGYPEQYF
V gene: TRBV20-1
clone size: many
J gene: TRBJ2-7
D gene: .

CDR3 DNA: TGTGCCAGCAGCCCGTGGTTCCCGAACACCGGGGAGCTGTTTTTT
CDR3 protein: CASSPWFPNTGELFF
V gene: TRBV14
clone size: few
J gene: TRBJ2-2
D gene: .

CDR3 DNA: TGTGCCTGGAGTGGAGGGTTGGGCACTGAAGCTTTCTTT
CDR3 protein: CAWSGGLGTEAFF
V gene: TRBV30
clone size: .
J gene: TRBJ1-1
D gene: .